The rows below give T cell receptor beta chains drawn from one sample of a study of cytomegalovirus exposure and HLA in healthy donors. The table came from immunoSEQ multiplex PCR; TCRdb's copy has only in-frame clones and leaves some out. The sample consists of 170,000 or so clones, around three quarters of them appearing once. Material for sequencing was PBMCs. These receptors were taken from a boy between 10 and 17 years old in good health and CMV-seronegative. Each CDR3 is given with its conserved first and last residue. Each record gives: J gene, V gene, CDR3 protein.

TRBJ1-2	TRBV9	CASSVMAAGFYGYTF
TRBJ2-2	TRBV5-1	CASSLRGQSGELFF
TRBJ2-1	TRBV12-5	CATRLAGAEQFF
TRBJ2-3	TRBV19	CASSIGRASGGADTQYF
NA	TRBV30	CASSRDRPTYEQYF
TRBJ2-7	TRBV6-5	CASSSRVGEQYF
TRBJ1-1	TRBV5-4	CASSLGRGQAFF
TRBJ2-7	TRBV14	CASSQDNWAREQYF
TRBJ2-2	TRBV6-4	CASSAGMNTGELFF
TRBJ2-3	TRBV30	CAWAQTSGRTDTQYF